These 16 T cell receptor beta chains originate from one sample sequenced in a study of long-term antiretroviral therapy in people with HIV. Survey-level resolution applied to immunoSEQ assay v3.0. Libraries were prepared by immunoSEQ multiplex PCR; TCRdb keeps only in-frame clonotypes and omits some of them. The sample comprises about 11,000 clones, roughly four fifths of which are singletons, and under 20% rests with the top ten. Specimen: unsorted PBMCs, collected 1.8 years after starting antiretroviral therapy. The receptors here all came from a man in his forties with HIV.

V usage is TRBV6-1 and J usage is TRBJ1-2, with D perhaps TRBD1 (5 bases). The CDR3 spans 15 residues. With 2 bases removed from V and 1 base from J, the gap between germline ends came to 11 bases. Germline values: CDR1 MNHNS, CDR2 SASEGT. The CDR3 region has the DNA TGTGCCAGCAGTGAATCTTGGGGACTTAACTATGGCTACACCTTC. Protein sequence: CASSESWGLNYGYTF.

The chain combines TRBV13 with TRBJ2-3; a possible D gene is TRBD2 (6 bases). The CDR3 sequence is 17 residues long. In germline, CDR1 is PRHDT, CDR2 FYEKMQ (reference sequence). The ends were cut back, 6 bases at V and 0 bases at J, with 19 bases in the middle. The DNA of the CDR3 is TGTGCCAGCAGTAGAGCTTCGGGTGGGACTAGCACAGATACGCAGTATTTT. It is translated as CASSRASGGTSTDTQYF.

The V call is TRBV19, the J call TRBJ2-3, with D perhaps TRBD2 (6 bases). V lost 5 bases and J 4 bases, leaving 16 bases between the germline ends. The CDR3 is made up of 15 amino acids. Germline V gene lookup returns CDR1 LNHDA and CDR2 SQIVND (reference sequence). The DNA for the CDR3 is TGTGCCAGTAGTCAAATCGGGAGTGGGGCAGATACGCAGTATTTT. This codes for CASSQIGSGADTQYF.

In DNA, the CDR3 is TGTGCCAGCAGTCCCCCCTTTGGTAGCTCCTACAATGAGCAGTTCTTC. As protein: CASSPPFGSSYNEQFF. This chain joins TRBV28 and TRBJ2-1; no clear D. Germline values: CDR1 MDHEN, CDR2 SYDVKM. The V and J ends lost 5 bases and 0 bases respectively, with 14 bases between them. The CDR3 is made up of 16 amino acids.

The chain couples TRBV10-3 to TRBJ1-2; tentatively, D is TRBD1 (6 bases). This CDR3 spans 15 amino acids. V was pared by 6 bases and J by 4 bases, with 18 bases between. Germline values: CDR1 ENHRY, CDR2 SYGVKD. The DNA for the CDR3 is TGTGCCATCAGGACCGGGACAACTAACATCTATGGCTACACCTTC. It translates to CAIRTGTTNIYGYTF.

V gene TRBV2 combines with J gene TRBJ2-5, with a weak D call TRBD2 (6 bases). This CDR3 has 15 residues. V dropped 5 bases and J dropped 5 bases, with 18 bases sitting between them. From germline, CDR1 is SNHLY and CDR2 FYNNEI. CDR3 sequence reads: CASSPLTSTRETQYF. The CDR3 bases are TGTGCCAGCAGTCCCCTTACTAGCACCCGGGAGACCCAGTACTTC.

This clone was counted a single time. This chain links TRBV20-1 with TRBJ1-4; D might be TRBD1 (5 bases). The CDR3 consists of 11 residues. Trimming shortened V by 5 bases and J by 8 bases, and 9 bases separated the two germline ends. Germline V lookup: CDR1 DFQATT, CDR2 SNEGSKA (reference sequence). The CDR3 reads CSAPRVEKLFF. CDR3 bases: TGCAGTGCTCCCAGGGTAGAAAAACTGTTTTTT.

This clone was found once. The chain couples TRBV27 to TRBJ2-3, with D perhaps being TRBD1 or TRBD2 (6 bases each). Trimming took off 8 bases at V and 4 bases at J, with 13 bases between the two ends. Per the germline V gene, CDR1 is MNHEY and CDR2 is SMNVEV (reference sequence). The CDR3 sequence is 13 residues long. The CDR3 reads CASSGRGADTQYF. For the CDR3, the DNA is TGTGCCAGCTCCGGTAGGGGGGCAGATACGCAGTATTTT.

The chain uses TRBV28 and TRBJ1-1; D uncertain. V lost 3 bases and J 1 base, leaving 9 bases between the germline ends. The germline CDR1 and CDR2 sequences are MDHEN and SYDVKM. This CDR3 spans 14 amino acids. CDR3 residues: CASSLPAGNTEAFF. The CDR3 nucleotides read TGTGCCAGCAGTTTGCCAGCAGGGAACACTGAAGCTTTCTTT. The variable domain in full, completed from reference TRBV28 and TRBJ1-1, reads DVKVTQSSRYLVKRTGEKVFLECVQDMDHENMFWYRQDPGLGLRLIYFSYDVKMKEKGDIPEGYSVSREKKERFSLILESASTNQTSMYLCASSLPAGNTEAFFGQGTRLTVV.

V usage is TRBV7-6 and J usage is TRBJ1-5; D remains ambiguous. The CDR3 runs to 13 residues. V lost 1 base to trimming and J lost 5 bases, with 6 bases between them. Germline CDR1 reads SGHVS; CDR2 reads FNYEAQ. The CDR3 DNA is TGTGCCAGCAGCTTAGACGCGGATCAGCCCCAGCATTTT. This encodes CASSLDADQPQHF.

The chain joins TRBV6-6 to TRBJ1-3; no firm D call. The CDR3 has 16 residues. Trimming stripped 2 bases from V and 3 bases from J, with 14 bases between. Germline CDR1 MNHNY, CDR2 SVGAGI (reference sequence). This CDR3 reads CASSYDARGFGNTIYF. The CDR3 DNA reads as TGTGCCAGCAGTTACGACGCCCGGGGTTTTGGAAACACCATATATTTT.

The rearrangement joins TRBV28 to TRBJ2-5; either TRBD1 or TRBD2 may supply D (5 bases each). CDR3 length: 14 residues. V was cut by 2 bases and J by 2 bases, with 9 bases left in between. From germline, CDR1 is MDHEN and CDR2 SYDVKM. The chain's CDR3 is CASSLGDEQETQYF. CDR3 nucleotides: TGTGCCAGCAGTTTAGGGGACGAACAAGAGACCCAGTACTTC.

This clone was recorded once. The gene calls are TRBV27 and TRBJ2-1; 9 bases fit TRBD2. The CDR3 contains 15 residues. The V gene's germline CDR1 is MNHEY and CDR2 SMNVEV (reference sequence). V was clipped by 5 bases and J by 0 bases; unmatched bases: 2. The CDR3 reads CASSLSGSSYNEQFF. CDR3 coding DNA: TGTGCCAGCAGTCTTAGCGGGAGCTCCTACAATGAGCAGTTCTTC.

By share, this clone counts as large. The V call is TRBV10-1, the J call TRBJ1-5; D unclear. The CDR3 extends over 14 amino acids. Germline values: CDR1 WNHNN, CDR2 SYGVQD (reference sequence). The V gene lost 11 bases and the J gene lost 11 bases, with 25 bases spanning the gap. CDR3 bases: TGCGCCTGGACCTCTATTACCACGCGATGGGCCCAGCATTTT. Translation: CAWTSITTRWAQHF.

This clone is a singleton in its sample. V gene TRBV7-8 combines with J gene TRBJ1-1; TRBD1 is a possible D gene (6 bases). Trimming took off 6 bases at V and 4 bases at J, with 27 bases between the two ends. The CDR3 consists of 18 residues. The germline V gene has CDR1 SGHVS and CDR2 FQNEAQ. The CDR3 DNA follows: TGTGCCAGCAGAAGAGGTTGGGATGAGGGGGTACGTGGCACTGAAGCTTTCTTT. Its protein is CASRRGWDEGVRGTEAFF.

Only a few counts were recorded for this clone. This chain uses TRBV19 with TRBJ2-7; unclear D gene. This CDR3 has 11 residues. The V and J ends lost 4 bases and 4 bases respectively, with 5 bases between them. CDR1 and CDR2 (germline): LNHDA, SQIVND (reference sequence). CDR3 nucleotide sequence: TGTGCCAGTAGTACAGCGTACGAGCAGTACTTC. Its translation is CASSTAYEQYF.